This is a list of T cell receptor beta chains from one sample in a study of beta chain features in type 1 diabetes. The method was immunoSEQ multiplex PCR; TCRdb's version includes in-frame clones alone and lacks a portion of them. The table has 150,000 to 190,000 clones, approximately 8.1% seen once. Sequences were obtained from central memory CD4+ T cells from blood. The receptors derive from a young man in good health. CDR3s include the opening cysteine and the closing phenylalanine or tryptophan. The D gene is left open where the match is weak. For some rows the clone size is stated as once, few or many, or as a class when expanded; others skip it.

TRBD1,TRBJ2-7,TRBV4-3,few,CASSQDRFGTGGSYEQYF,TGCGCCAGCAGCCAAGATCGGTTTGGGACAGGGGGGTCCTACGAGCAGTACTTC
TRBD1,TRBJ1-2,TRBV2,.,CASSESRDRVNYGYTF,TGTGCCAGCAGTGAATCGCGGGACAGGGTTAACTATGGCTACACCTTC
TRBD1,TRBJ2-7,TRBV29-1,many,CSVEGTGVDEQYF,TGCAGCGTTGAAGGGACAGGGGTGGACGAGCAGTACTTC
.,TRBJ2-5,TRBV30,few,CAWSEGGRETQYF,TGTGCCTGGAGTGAGGGGGGGCGAGAGACCCAGTACTTC
.,TRBJ1-4,TRBV18,.,CASSPPGGDEKLFF,TGTGCCAGCTCACCACCGGGAGGAGATGAAAAACTGTTTTTT
TRBD1,TRBJ1-1,TRBV30,many,CAVDRGTNTEAFF,TGTGCCGTAGACAGGGGAACCAACACTGAAGCTTTCTTT
.,TRBJ1-1,TRBV28,few,CASSLGVAEAFF,TGTGCCAGCAGTTTAGGAGTAGCTGAAGCTTTCTTT
.,TRBJ2-1,TRBV19,.,CASRRTDYNEQFF,TGTGCCAGCAGAAGGACAGACTACAATGAGCAGTTCTTC
TRBD2,TRBJ2-3,TRBV23-1,many,CASSQSPSGRASDTQYF,TGCGCCAGCAGTCAATCGCCTAGCGGGAGGGCCTCAGATACGCAGTATTTT
TRBD2,TRBJ2-1,TRBV10-3,few,CAITPGLAGNEQFF,TGTGCCATCACTCCGGGACTAGCGGGGAATGAGCAGTTCTTC
.,TRBJ2-7,TRBV5-4,.,CASSLAGEQYF,TGTGCCAGCAGCTTGGCGGGCGAGCAGTACTTC
TRBD1,TRBJ2-7,TRBV9,few,CASSVEPTGVYEQYF,TGTGCCAGCAGCGTGGAACCAACAGGGGTTTACGAGCAGTACTTC
.,TRBJ1-3,TRBV30,.,CAWSGANSGNTIYF,TGTGCCTGGAGCGGTGCCAACTCTGGAAACACCATATATTTT
TRBD2,TRBJ2-7,TRBV19,few,CASSQRETYEQYF,TGTGCCAGTAGTCAGCGGGAGACCTACGAGCAGTACTTC
.,TRBJ1-5,TRBV5-5,.,CASSLESNQPQHF,TGTGCCAGCAGCTTAGAGAGCAATCAGCCCCAGCATTTT
TRBD2,TRBJ2-1,TRBV2,many,CASTQLAGGPNEQFF,TGTGCCAGCACCCAACTAGCGGGAGGGCCCAATGAGCAGTTCTTC
.,TRBJ2-7,TRBV1,.,CTSSQDPEVAGGPDLYEQYF,TGCACCAGCAGCCAAGACCCCGAAGTAGCGGGAGGGCCGGACCTCTACGAGCAGTACTTC
.,TRBJ1-1,TRBV19,.,CASSIGGGSLNTEAFF,TGTGCCAGTAGTATAGGGGGAGGGTCTTTGAACACTGAAGCTTTCTTT
.,TRBJ2-1,TRBV5-6,once,CASSLAPPNEQFF,TGTGCCAGCAGCTTGGCCCCCCCTAATGAGCAGTTCTTC
TRBD1,TRBJ1-1,TRBV10-3,.,CAISDNRGGTEAFF,TGTGCCATCAGTGACAACAGGGGGGGCACTGAAGCTTTCTTT
.,TRBJ1-2,TRBV18,.,CASSHEGGIYGYTF,TGTGCCAGCTCACATGAAGGCGGGATCTATGGCTACACCTTC
TRBD2,TRBJ2-3,TRBV27,.,CASSLRREGLSDTDTQYF,TGTGCCAGCAGTTTAAGGCGGGAGGGCCTTTCTGACACAGATACGCAGTATTTT
.,TRBJ2-5,TRBV19,few,CASSSGGETQYF,TGTGCCAGTAGTTCAGGAGGAGAGACCCAGTACTTC
.,TRBJ1-2,TRBV7-3,many,CASSLRGNLNYGYTF,TGTGCCAGCAGCTTACGAGGGAACCTCAACTATGGCTACACCTTC
.,TRBJ2-1,TRBV19,few,CASMSPGLTNEQFF,TGTGCCAGTATGAGCCCGGGACTCACGAATGAGCAGTTCTTC
.,TRBJ1-1,TRBV11-2,.,CASSPTTGTFTEAFF,TGTGCCAGCAGCCCCACTACGGGGACATTCACTGAAGCTTTCTTT
.,TRBJ2-4,TRBV6-5,.,CASSYSGFSNIQYF,TGTGCCAGCAGTTACTCCGGGTTTTCCAACATTCAGTACTTC
.,TRBJ2-3,TRBV27,.,CASSLFAGVNTDTQYF,TGTGCCAGCAGTTTATTCGCAGGGGTGAACACAGATACGCAGTATTTT
TRBD2,TRBJ2-1,TRBV28,few,CASSSSGTSGRGEQFF,TGTGCCAGCAGTTCCTCCGGGACTAGCGGGAGAGGTGAGCAGTTCTTC
TRBD1,TRBJ2-7,TRBV20-1,.,CSARQGNEQYF,TGCAGTGCAAGACAGGGAAACGAGCAGTACTTC
.,TRBJ1-5,TRBV28,few,CASSSTGWVQPQHF,TGTGCCAGCAGCTCTACAGGGTGGGTTCAGCCCCAGCATTTT
TRBD2,TRBJ2-1,TRBV6-1,.,CASSEVLIAGDKGEQFF,TGTGCCAGCAGTGAAGTGTTGATAGCGGGAGACAAGGGTGAGCAGTTCTTC
.,TRBJ2-1,TRBV6-5,.,CASTRSSLNEQFF,TGTGCCAGCACCCGGAGCTCCCTCAATGAGCAGTTCTTC
.,TRBJ1-6,TRBV6-5,few,CASRTGGRYNSPLHF,TGTGCCAGCAGAACCGGGGGAAGATATAATTCACCCCTCCACTTT
TRBD1,TRBJ2-1,TRBV7-9,many,CASRPRQGAGNEQFF,TGTGCCAGCAGACCCCGACAGGGGGCAGGCAATGAGCAGTTCTTC
TRBD1,TRBJ1-5,TRBV28,many,CASSHQQGSGQPQHF,TGTGCCAGCAGTCACCAACAGGGGAGTGGGCAGCCCCAGCATTTT
.,TRBJ2-3,TRBV6-6,few,CASRRSTDTQYF,TGTGCCAGCAGACGGAGCACAGATACGCAGTATTTT
.,TRBJ1-3,TRBV11-2,many,CASSKLGATIYF,TGTGCCAGCAGCAAATTGGGGGCCACCATATATTTT
TRBD1,TRBJ1-1,TRBV29-1,many,CSGRDRGFTEAFF,TGCAGCGGGAGGGACAGGGGATTCACTGAAGCTTTCTTT
TRBD2,TRBJ2-2,TRBV5-1,few,CASSLPPGLAGDITRYTGELFF,TGCGCCAGCAGCTTACCGCCGGGACTAGCGGGAGATATTACCCGCTACACCGGGGAGCTGTTTTTT
TRBD1,TRBJ2-1,TRBV28,.,CASSLWSSGTGLDEQFF,TGTGCCAGCAGTTTATGGTCCTCCGGGACAGGGTTGGATGAGCAGTTCTTC
TRBD1,TRBJ2-1,TRBV18,many,CASSPGQGSNNEQFF,TGTGCCAGCTCACCGGGACAGGGGTCCAACAATGAGCAGTTCTTC
.,TRBJ1-1,TRBV14,few,CASSLGGNTEAFF,TGTGCCAGCAGCCTCGGGGGGAACACTGAAGCTTTCTTT
.,TRBJ1-2,TRBV30,many,CAWSESNRYYGYTF,TGTGCCTGGAGTGAAAGTAACAGATATTATGGCTACACCTTC
TRBD1,TRBJ2-2,TRBV18,.,CASSPIQGDTGELFF,TGTGCCAGCTCACCAATACAGGGGGACACCGGGGAGCTGTTTTTT